This T cell receptor beta chain is drawn from a study of T cell responses to AZD1222 COVID-19 vaccine. The study's findings and limits: Donors were largely white British and mainly female; clonal diversity was possibly underestimated. Among AZD1222 vaccinees, only six were seropositive at baseline. Epitopes outside B.1.351 and B.1.1.7 mutated regions reportedly drew nearly half of spike TCRs.

The table came from immunoSEQ multiplex PCR; TCRdb's copy has only in-frame clones and leaves some out. Among 140,000 to 150,000 clones, 88% were seen once, and the ten largest hold about 5.4%. The V gene end was trimmed by 5 bases and the J gene end by 0 bases; junction bases not matched to a gene: 7. This CDR3 comprises 16 residues. The germline CDR1 and CDR2 sequences are LNHDA and SQIVND (reference sequence). Worth noting for this clone: Its antigen is still unknown.

This receptor was identified in an adult who received the MenACWY meningococcal vaccine as a control. The chain links TRBV19 to TRBJ1-2; 9 bases fit TRBD1. The input for sequencing was peripheral blood, taken 28 days after the second dose of the MenACWY control vaccine. The CDR3 nucleotides read TGTGCCAGTAGTCAGGGACAGGGAACCTCTAACTATGGCTACACCTTC. It yields the protein CASSQGQGTSNYGYTF.